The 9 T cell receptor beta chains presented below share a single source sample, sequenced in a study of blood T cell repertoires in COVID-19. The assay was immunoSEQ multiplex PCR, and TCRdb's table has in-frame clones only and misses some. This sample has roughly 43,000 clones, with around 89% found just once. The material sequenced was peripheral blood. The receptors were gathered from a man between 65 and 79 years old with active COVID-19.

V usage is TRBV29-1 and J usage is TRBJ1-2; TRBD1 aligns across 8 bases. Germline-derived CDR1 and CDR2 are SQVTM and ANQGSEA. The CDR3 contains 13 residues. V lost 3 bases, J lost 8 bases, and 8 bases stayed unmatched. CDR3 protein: CSVDRQGNGGYTF. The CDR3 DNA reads TGCAGCGTTGATCGACAGGGGAATGGAGGCTACACCTTC.

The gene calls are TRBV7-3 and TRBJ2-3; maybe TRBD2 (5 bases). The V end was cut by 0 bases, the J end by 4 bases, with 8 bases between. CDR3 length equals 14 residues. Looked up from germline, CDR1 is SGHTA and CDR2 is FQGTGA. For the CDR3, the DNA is TGTGCCAGCAGCTTAACTGGGCGGGCAGATACGCAGTATTTT. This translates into CASSLTGRADTQYF.

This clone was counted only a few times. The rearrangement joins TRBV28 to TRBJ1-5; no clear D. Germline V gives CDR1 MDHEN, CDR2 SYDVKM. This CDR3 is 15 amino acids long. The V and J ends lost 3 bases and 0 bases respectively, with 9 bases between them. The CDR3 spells CASSFGVSSNQPQHF. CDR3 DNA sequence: TGTGCCAGCAGTTTCGGGGTATCTAGCAATCAGCCCCAGCATTTT.

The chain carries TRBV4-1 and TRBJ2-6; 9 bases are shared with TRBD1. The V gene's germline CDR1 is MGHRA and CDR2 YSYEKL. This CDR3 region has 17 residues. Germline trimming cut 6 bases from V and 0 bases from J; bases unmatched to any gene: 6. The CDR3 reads CASSRQGGSSGANVLTF. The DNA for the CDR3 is TGCGCCAGCAGTCGACAGGGGGGAAGCTCTGGGGCCAACGTCCTGACTTTC.

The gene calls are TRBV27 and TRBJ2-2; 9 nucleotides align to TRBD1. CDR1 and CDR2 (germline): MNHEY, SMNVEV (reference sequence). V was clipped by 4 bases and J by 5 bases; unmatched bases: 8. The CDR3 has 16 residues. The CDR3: CASSSLDRGRTGELFF. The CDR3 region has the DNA TGTGCCAGCAGTTCGCTGGACAGGGGAAGAACCGGGGAGCTGTTTTTT.

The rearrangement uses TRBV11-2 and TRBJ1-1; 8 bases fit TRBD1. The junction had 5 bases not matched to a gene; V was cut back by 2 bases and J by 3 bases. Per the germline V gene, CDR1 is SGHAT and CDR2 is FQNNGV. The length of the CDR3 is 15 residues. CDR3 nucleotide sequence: TGTGCCAGCAGCTTAAGGACAGGGCGGTACACTGAAGCTTTCTTT. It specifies CASSLRTGRYTEAFF.

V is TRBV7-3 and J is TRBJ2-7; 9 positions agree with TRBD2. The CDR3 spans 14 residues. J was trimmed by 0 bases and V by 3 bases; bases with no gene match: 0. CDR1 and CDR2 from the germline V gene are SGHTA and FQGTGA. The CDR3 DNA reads TGTGCCAGCAGCTTGACTAGCGGCTCCTACGAGCAGTACTTC. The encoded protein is CASSLTSGSYEQYF. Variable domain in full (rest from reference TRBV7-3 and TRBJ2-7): GAGVSQTPSNKVTEKGKYVELRCDPISGHTALYWYRQSLGQGPEFLIYFQGTGAADDSGLPNDRFFAVRPEGSVSTLKIQRTERGDSAVYLCASSLTSGSYEQYFGPGTRLTVT.

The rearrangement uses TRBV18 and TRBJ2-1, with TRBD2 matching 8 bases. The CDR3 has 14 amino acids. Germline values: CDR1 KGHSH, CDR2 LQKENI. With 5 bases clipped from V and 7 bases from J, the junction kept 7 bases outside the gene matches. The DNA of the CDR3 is TGTGCCAGCTCAACGGGACTAGAAAGGAATGAGCAGTTCTTC. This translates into CASSTGLERNEQFF.

The CDR3 DNA reads TGTGCCAGCTCAAACTCCGGGACAGCCGATCAGCCCCAGCATTTT. It translates to CASSNSGTADQPQHF. The chain couples TRBV18 to TRBJ1-5; 7 positions agree with TRBD1. Trimming at V came to 5 bases and at J to 5 bases, leaving 9 bases not matched to a gene. The CDR3 consists of 15 residues. Per germline, CDR1 KGHSH and CDR2 LQKENI.